This passage covers 29 T cell receptor beta chains from one sample sequenced in a study of cytomegalovirus exposure and HLA in healthy donors. In the PCR, 60 Vbeta and 13 Jbeta primers were used. Repertoires were generated with immunoSEQ multiplex PCR, while TCRdb's copy carries only in-frame clones and drops some. With about 140,000 clones in the sample, the ten largest clones hold 2.2%. Specimen: PBMCs. All receptors come from a woman aged 18-29 years in good health and CMV-seronegative.

The V gene is TRBV19, the J gene TRBJ2-3; the match to TRBD1 covers 10 bases. The J segment lost 3 bases and the V segment lost 6 bases, leaving 6 bases of the junction unmatched. The CDR3 contains 15 residues. Looked up from germline, CDR1 is LNHDA and CDR2 is SQIVND (reference sequence). CDR3 loop: CASSTDRGPTDTQYF. The CDR3 DNA follows: TGTGCCAGTAGCACCGACAGGGGGCCGACAGATACGCAGTATTTT.

This sequence joins TRBV30 and TRBJ2-7, with 8 nucleotides matching TRBD1. V lost 7 bases and J lost 2; bases outside the gene matches: 1. The germline V gene has CDR1 GTSNPN and CDR2 SVGIG (reference sequence). CDR3 length equals 11 residues. CDR3 DNA: TGTGCCTTACAGGGGGCCTACGAGCAGTACTTC. This sequence encodes CALQGAYEQYF.

V and J are TRBV5-4 and TRBJ2-2; perhaps TRBD2 as D (5 bases). Deletions cut 4 bases from V and 6 bases from J, with 13 bases between. CDR1 SGHNT and CDR2 YYREEE come from the germline V gene (reference sequence). CDR3 length: 14 residues. This chain's CDR3 is CASSDAPEAGELFF. CDR3 in DNA: TGTGCCAGCAGCGATGCTCCGGAGGCCGGGGAGCTGTTTTTT.

This chain connects TRBV5-6 to TRBJ1-1; tentative D call: TRBD1 (5 bases). CDR1 and CDR2 (germline): SGHDT, YYEEEE. Trimming removed 0 bases from V and 8 bases from J, with 11 bases in between. The CDR3 runs 13 residues. CDR3 loop: CASSLGGRREAFF. CDR3 in DNA: TGTGCCAGCAGCTTGGGGGGGAGGAGAGAAGCTTTCTTT.

With respect to this clone: The sample holds other DNA sequences that translate to the same CDR3. This chain uses TRBV9 with TRBJ1-4, with D perhaps matching TRBD1 (5 bases). Germline CDR1 SGDLS, CDR2 YYNGEE. This CDR3 comprises 15 residues. V lost 0 bases and J lost 4, with 10 bases in between. CDR3 sequence: CASSVGGGGNEKLFF. The CDR3 region has the DNA TGTGCCAGCAGCGTAGGCGGGGGGGGTAATGAAAAACTGTTTTTT.

The CDR3 is CAHEASGNNEQFF. DNA for the CDR3: TGTGCCCACGAGGCTAGCGGCAACAATGAGCAGTTCTTC. The chain is built from TRBV7-3 and TRBJ2-1, with 7 bases fitting TRBD2. After removal of 11 bases from V and 5 bases from J, the junction contained 9 bases not matched to a gene. This CDR3 comprises 13 residues. Germline V gene lookup returns CDR1 SGHTA and CDR2 FQGTGA.

A word on this clone: This same CDR3 is encoded by further DNA sequences in the sample. The chain couples TRBV9 to TRBJ1-2; D call uncertain. The V end lost 0 bases, the J end lost 4 bases, and 4 bases lay between the germline ends. This CDR3 contains 12 residues. In germline, CDR1 is SGDLS, CDR2 YYNGEE. The CDR3 loop reads CASSVGGYGYTF. The CDR3 DNA follows: TGTGCCAGCAGCGTAGGCGGCTATGGCTACACCTTC.

The rearrangement links TRBV18 to TRBJ2-1, with 10 bases lining up with TRBD2. This CDR3 contains 15 residues. The J segment lost 4 bases and the V segment lost 5 bases, leaving 5 bases of the junction unmatched. CDR1 and CDR2 from the germline V gene are KGHSH and LQKENI. The chain's CDR3 is CASSRGLARYNEQFF. CDR3 nucleotides: TGTGCCAGCTCAAGGGGACTAGCGCGTTACAATGAGCAGTTCTTC.

The V and J genes are TRBV6-1 and TRBJ2-1; tentative D call: TRBD2 (5 bases). Germline lookup yields CDR1 MNHNS and CDR2 SASEGT. V was clipped by 2 bases and J by 12 bases, with 14 bases between them. The CDR3 is made up of 13 amino acids. The CDR3 coding sequence is TGTGCCAGCAGTGAAAGCAATCGGGATAGGCAGTTCTTC. The encoded protein is CASSESNRDRQFF.

The chain links TRBV4-1 to TRBJ2-7; 9 bases align to TRBD2. Trimming took 2 bases from V and 3 from J; bases not matched to a gene: 5. The V gene's germline CDR1 is MGHRA and CDR2 YSYEKL. CDR3 length: 15 amino acids. The DNA of the CDR3 is TGCGCCAGCAGCCAAATTAGCGGGAGTGGCTACGAGCAGTACTTC. Translated, it gives CASSQISGSGYEQYF.

The J gene is TRBJ1-1, the V gene TRBV6-6; TRBD1 matches at 11 bases. The germline V gene has CDR1 MNHNY and CDR2 SVGAGI (reference sequence). With V trimmed by 6 bases and J by 6 bases, 9 bases remained unmatched. The CDR3 covers 15 residues. The CDR3 spells CASSHRDRGEAEAFF. As DNA, the CDR3 is TGTGCCAGCAGCCACCGGGACAGGGGGGAAGCTGAAGCTTTCTTT.

The V call is TRBV5-6, the J call TRBJ1-1; D possibly corresponds to TRBD1 (6 bases). Germline loops: CDR1 SGHDT, CDR2 YYEEEE. The V end lost 4 bases, the J end lost 1 base, and 14 bases lay between the germline ends. The CDR3 contains 15 residues. CDR3 sequence reads: CASSPETGWNTEAFF. Here the CDR3 DNA reads TGTGCCAGCAGCCCAGAGACAGGTTGGAACACTGAAGCTTTCTTT.

This chain uses TRBV10-3 with TRBJ1-1; weak D call: TRBD1 (6 bases). CDR3 length equals 19 residues. Germline assignment: CDR1 ENHRY and CDR2 SYGVKD. V gave up 4 bases and J gave up 0 bases, with 24 bases separating them. The CDR3 loop is CAISVYPFGFGQLNTEAFF. The DNA for the CDR3 is TGTGCCATCAGTGTATATCCGTTTGGTTTCGGACAGTTGAACACTGAAGCTTTCTTT.

The CDR3 protein is CASGPTVSGNQPQHF. The CDR3 DNA is TGTGCTAGTGGTCCGACAGTGTCGGGCAATCAGCCCCAGCATTTT. The V and J genes are TRBV12-5 and TRBJ1-5; tentatively, D is TRBD1 (5 bases). The CDR3 loop spans 15 amino acids. V shed 5 bases and J shed 2 bases, with 13 bases lying between them. Germline CDR1 is LGHNT and CDR2 is FRNRAP.

This sequence joins TRBV28 and TRBJ2-7; weak D call: TRBD1 (6 bases). The V end was cut by 8 bases, the J end by 2 bases, with 13 bases between. CDR3 length: 13 amino acids. Germline values: CDR1 MDHEN, CDR2 SYDVKM. The CDR3 spells CASQGRDTYEQYV. CDR3 bases: TGTGCCAGCCAAGGACGGGACACCTACGAGCAGTACGTC.

The gene calls are TRBV29-1 and TRBJ2-2; no clear D gene. The CDR3 is 13 residues long. V was clipped by 3 bases and J by 2 bases, with 7 bases between them. Germline CDR1 and CDR2: SQVTM and ANQGSEA. The CDR3 is CSVDDTNTGELFF. CDR3 bases: TGCAGCGTTGACGACACCAACACCGGGGAGCTGTTTTTT.

The chain has TRBV14 and TRBJ2-3; TRBD2 might be the D (6 bases). The CDR3 loop spans 16 amino acids. Germline V lookup: CDR1 SGHDN, CDR2 FVKESK. V was pared by 0 bases and J by 4 bases, with 14 bases between. CDR3 region: CASSQDSGLISDTQYF. The CDR3 DNA reads TGTGCCAGCAGCCAAGATAGCGGACTAATTTCAGATACGCAGTATTTT.

The chain employs TRBV14 and TRBJ2-1, with D unclear. CDR1 is SGHDN, CDR2 FVKESK, per germline. Deletions cut 0 bases from V and 4 bases from J, with 10 bases between. The CDR3 is 15 residues long. The CDR3 nucleotides read TGTGCCAGCAGCCAAGACCCCAGTAAATACAATGAGCAGTTCTTC. Amino acids: CASSQDPSKYNEQFF.

J is TRBJ1-1 and V is TRBV19; tentatively, D is TRBD1 (5 bases). The V gene lost 3 bases and the J gene lost 1 base, with 12 bases spanning the gap. This CDR3 comprises 15 residues. The germline V gene encodes CDR1 LNHDA and CDR2 SQIVND (reference sequence). The CDR3 DNA reads as TGTGCCAGTAGTATCCTTTTCGGGGGGAACACTGAAGCTTTCTTT. This encodes CASSILFGGNTEAFF.

V gene TRBV7-9 combines with J gene TRBJ2-7, with TRBD1 matching over 11 bases. Trimming took 1 base from V and 7 from J; bases not matched to a gene: 6. Germline lookup yields CDR1 SEHNR and CDR2 FQNEAQ (reference sequence). The CDR3 runs to 15 residues. The CDR3 coding sequence is TGTGCCAGCAGCTTAGGGACAGGGGGCCGGTGGGAGCAGTACGTC. It codes for CASSLGTGGRWEQYV.

The chain carries TRBV21-1 and TRBJ2-1; the table's TRBD2 call for D was not verified on the DNA. TRBV21-1 is given as a pseudogene. CDR3 length: 17 amino acids. The CDR3 DNA reads TGTGCCAGCAGCAAAGGGGGGAGAGCGGGGAATCAGAATGAGCAGTTCTTC. Translation: CASSKGGRAGNQNEQFF.

This sequence joins TRBV18 and TRBJ1-2; 8 nucleotides match TRBD1. The V and J ends lost 6 bases and 7 bases, in that order; junction bases with no gene match: 10. The length of the CDR3 is 14 residues. Germline-derived CDR1 and CDR2 are KGHSH and LQKENI. The CDR3: CASSQTGDEVGYTF. The CDR3 nucleotides are TGTGCCAGCTCCCAGACAGGGGATGAGGTTGGCTACACCTTC.

The chain employs TRBV27 and TRBJ2-5, with D perhaps TRBD2 (5 bases). The V end lost 3 bases, the J end lost 7 bases, and 12 bases lay between the germline ends. Germline lookup yields CDR1 MNHEY and CDR2 SMNVEV (reference sequence). CDR3 size: 13 residues. The CDR3 DNA follows: TGTGCCAGCAGTTTGAACCTACGGGGGACCCAGTACTTC. As protein: CASSLNLRGTQYF.

The J gene is TRBJ2-1, the V gene TRBV9, with a possible D match to TRBD2 (6 bases). Trimming left V 0 bases short and J 8 bases short, with 15 bases between. CDR1 SGDLS and CDR2 YYNGEE come from the germline V gene. The CDR3 spans 15 residues. The CDR3 is CASSVELASIHEQFF. CDR3 DNA: TGTGCCAGCAGCGTAGAGCTAGCGAGCATTCATGAGCAGTTCTTC.

The CDR3 DNA sequence: TGCGCCAGCAGACTCACCGGGACAGGGGGGCAAGAGACCCAGTACTTC. Protein product: CASRLTGTGGQETQYF. The J gene is TRBJ2-5, the V gene TRBV5-1, with 11 positions matching TRBD1. V trimming: 5 bases; J trimming: 2 bases; junction bases outside the gene matches: 8. The CDR3 sequence is 16 residues long. CDR1 SGHRS and CDR2 YFSETQ come from the germline V gene.

The CDR3 loop is CASFLGLAGEMADTQYF. CDR3 nucleotide sequence: TGTGCCAGCTTCCTGGGACTAGCGGGAGAGATGGCAGATACGCAGTATTTT. The chain uses TRBV18 and TRBJ2-3; 14 bases agree with TRBD2. Trimming removed 7 bases from V and 4 bases from J; junction bases left unmatched: 10. The CDR3 loop spans 17 amino acids. CDR1 KGHSH and CDR2 LQKENI come from the germline V gene.

This chain links TRBV4-1 with TRBJ2-1, with D possibly TRBD2 on 5 matching bases. CDR1 and CDR2 (germline): MGHRA, YSYEKL. Trimming pared 3 bases from V and 2 bases from J, leaving 8 bases between. CDR3 length equals 14 residues. The CDR3 here is CASSQEVPYNEQFF. CDR3 bases: TGCGCCAGCAGCCAGGAGGTCCCCTACAATGAGCAGTTCTTC.

The chain has TRBV6-6 and TRBJ1-1, with 7 bases identical to TRBD1. The J segment lost 5 bases and the V segment lost 1 base, leaving 1 base of the junction unmatched. CDR1 and CDR2 from the germline V gene are MNHNY and SVGAGI (reference sequence). The CDR3 totals 13 residues. CDR3 nucleotide sequence: TGTGCCAGCAGTTACTACAGGGGTACTGAAGCTTTCTTT. Amino acids: CASSYYRGTEAFF.

V and J are TRBV27 and TRBJ1-1; tentative D call: TRBD1 (5 bases). From germline, CDR1 is MNHEY and CDR2 SMNVEV (reference sequence). This CDR3 has 14 amino acids. Trimming removed 5 bases at V and 4 bases at J, with 14 bases between. CDR3 sequence (DNA): TGTGCCAGCAGTCCAGGGTCGTTGGGCACTGAAGCTTTCTTT. This sequence encodes CASSPGSLGTEAFF.